The entry that follows covers one T cell receptor (beta chain) sequence. Its antigen is currently not known. Base qualities were left out, and no much larger clone turns up one base away. The cysteine opens and the phenylalanine closes a CDR3 of 14 amino acids. Only the CDR3 part of the read is kept: 42 bases, read in frame from the first base. After removal of 3 bases from V and 9 bases from J, the junction retains 11 bases not matched to a gene. The germline V gene yields SGDLS for CDR1 and YYNGEE for CDR2. The sample comes from a study of PD-L1 blockade in urothelial cancer (TCRdb year 2017). At the level of the whole study: All patients started therapy around 2014 and received atezolizumab 1,200 mg intravenously every 3 weeks. Durable clinical benefit was achieved by nine patients and was not achieved by 20 patients. A median of roughly 140,000 T cells and 83,000 or so unique TCRs was obtained from blood samples, and a median clonality of roughly 0.082 was observed. Blood samples were analyzed at 3 weeks after treatment start (second dose) and at 6 weeks after treatment start. Progression-free survival longer than 6 months counted as durable clinical benefit, and TCR features were additionally tested against both progression-free and overall survival. About nine tenths of the roughly 29 patients were identified as males with urothelial cancer of bladder origin, and a prior smoking history was reported by 18 of 29 patients. TCR sequencing covered pretreatment tumor samples and matched, serially collected peripheral blood taken before and after atezolizumab treatment. Over 28 patients had pretreatment blood TCR-seq, about 25 had at least one posttreatment blood collection, and about 25 had tumor TCR-seq. The study, an exploratory multi-omic analysis, examined somatic, immune and clinical correlates of response to PD-L1 blockade with atezolizumab in urothelial cancer. In the same patients, pretreatment tumors underwent whole exome sequencing and RNA sequencing in addition to TCR sequencing. Patients had an ECOG performance status of 0 or 1 and had received between 0 and 3 prior chemotherapy regimens.

To estimate absolute template abundance from read counts, synthetic TCR analog templates were spiked into each PCR. The immunoSEQ assay used bias-controlled V and J gene primers to amplify TCRbeta CDR3 regions from genomic DNA. Sequencing of rearranged TCRbeta segments was performed at approximately 20X coverage. In the authors' own workflow: Clustering was used to correct sequencing errors, and CDR3s were annotated against IMGT to assign V, D and J genes. Only productive TCRbeta rearrangements were used in downstream analyses, excluding out-of-frame or stop-codon sequences. Clonality was computed as one minus Shannon entropy normalized by the log of the number of unique productive sequences. Fisher's exact test with Benjamini-Hochberg correction, using a cutoff of adjusted p below 0.01, was how clones that differed between time points or between blood and tumor were identified. TCRdb stores this immuneACCESS table with in-frame sequences only. Part of the clones is absent; in the studies checked, under half of the shortfall reflects unresolved V genes, and no reason is known for the rest. That table furnishes V, J and clone size, whereas the DNA furnished D and trimming. This sample comprises tens of thousands of clones, around 90% of them detected only once. The ten largest clones take up roughly 14% of the sample.

Study-level results and caveats: Because of the small sample size (n of about 29) and the many exploratory analyses performed, the results are intended to be regarded as hypothesis-generating. Patients with durable benefit showed greater expansion of tumor-associated TCR clones in peripheral blood 3 weeks after starting treatment (n of about 22, p = 0.022). Improved progression-free and overall survival was associated with having pretreatment peripheral blood TCR clonality below the median.

Per the publication, the time point label means: pretreatment peripheral blood. The cohort included roughly 29 patients with locally advanced or metastatic urothelial carcinoma who were treated at Memorial Sloan Kettering on a trial protocol. Peripheral blood mononuclear cells were collected pretreatment and during treatment, with between 1 and 8 total time points per patient. The Qiagen DNeasy Blood extraction kit was used to purify genomic DNA from total PBMCs and from tumor samples. PBMCs were collected pretreatment and during treatment, and were isolated and stored as previously described. In this chain, TRBV9 is recombined with TRBJ2-5, with TRBD1 matching 7 junction bases. Sample: PBMCs, taken around atezolizumab (anti-PD-L1) treatment. The TCR sequence derives from a woman aged 55-75 years with urothelial cancer. The DNA sequence follows: TGTGCCAGCAGCGCAATTGGGACAGAGGTAGCCCAGTACTTC. This sequence encodes CASSAIGTEVAQYF.